This TCR beta chain appears in the sequencing data of a study of blood T cells in healthy people across ages. Germline V lookup: CDR1 MNHEY, CDR2 SVGAGI. V lost 7 bases and J 11 bases, leaving 14 bases between the germline ends. The CDR3 totals 11 residues. Sample-barcoded 5' priming and a J-beta primer mix drove a second PCR of roughly 7 to 11 cycles. Through a template-switch adaptor with 12 random nucleotides, each cDNA molecule received a tag. One entry per CDR3 protein, called by TCRdb with MiXCR from the 5' RACE reads. The data show around 670,000 distinct CDR3 sequences, with about 30% seen just once and 15% to 18% held by the top ten. Extraction of total RNA produced a minimum of 5 micrograms from each sample.

Sequencing input: blood. The chain carries TRBV6-5 and TRBJ2-5; D is possibly TRBD2 (6 bases). The sequence derives from a woman older than 75 in good health. DNA of the CDR3: TGTGCCAGCATTTGGGGAGGTGAGCAGTACTTC. It encodes CASIWGGEQYF.